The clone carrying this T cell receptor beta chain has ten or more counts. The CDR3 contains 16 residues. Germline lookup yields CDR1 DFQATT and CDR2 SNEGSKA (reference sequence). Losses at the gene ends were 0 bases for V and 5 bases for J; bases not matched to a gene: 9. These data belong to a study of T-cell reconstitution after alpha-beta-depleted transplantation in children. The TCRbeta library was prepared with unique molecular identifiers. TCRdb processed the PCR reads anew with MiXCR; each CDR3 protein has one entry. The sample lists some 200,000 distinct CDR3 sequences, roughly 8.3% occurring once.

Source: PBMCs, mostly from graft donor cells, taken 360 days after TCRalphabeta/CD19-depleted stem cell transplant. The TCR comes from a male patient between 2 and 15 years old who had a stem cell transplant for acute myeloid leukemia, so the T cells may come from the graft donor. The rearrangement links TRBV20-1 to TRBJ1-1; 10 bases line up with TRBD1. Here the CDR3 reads CSARDPRTGGGTEAFF. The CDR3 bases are TGCAGTGCTAGAGATCCTCGGACAGGGGGAGGGACTGAAGCTTTCTTT.